These 13 T cell receptor beta chains were all obtained from the same sample, sequenced in a study of blood T cell repertoires in COVID-19. Sequenced by immunoSEQ multiplex PCR; TCRdb stores in-frame clones only, minus some. The data contain approximately 90,000 clones, approximately 91% of them singletons. Sequencing was done on a sample of peripheral blood. The receptors were gathered from a man between 60 and 75 years old with COVID-19, enrolled during active disease.

The chain couples TRBV6-1 to TRBJ1-6, with D tentatively TRBD1 (5 bases). V lost 1 base to trimming and J lost 9 bases, with 16 bases between them. Looked up from germline, CDR1 is MNHNS and CDR2 is SASEGT. This CDR3 has 16 amino acids. CDR3 nucleotide sequence: TGTGCCAGCAGTGAAGGAAGGGCCCTCGGGGGTTCACCCCTCCACTTT. Residues: CASSEGRALGGSPLHF.

The rearrangement links TRBV7-9 to TRBJ1-4; tentative D call: TRBD1 (6 bases). Germline CDR1 is SEHNR and CDR2 is FQNEAQ (reference sequence). The V end lost 1 base, the J end lost 8 bases, and 11 bases lay between the germline ends. This CDR3 is built from 14 residues. The CDR3 DNA sequence: TGTGCCAGCAGCTTAGGAAGGGGGATCGAAAAACTGTTTTTT. This sequence encodes CASSLGRGIEKLFF.

The chain couples TRBV25-1 to TRBJ1-1; no reliable D call. This CDR3 is built from 13 residues. In germline, CDR1 is MGHDK, CDR2 SYGVNS. V was clipped by 3 bases and J by 10 bases, with 15 bases between them. The CDR3 DNA sequence: TGTGCCAGCAGTGATAAGTCTGGAGTCAGAGCTTTCTTT. Its translation: CASSDKSGVRAFF.

This clone was picked up a small number of times. The chain has TRBV13 and TRBJ2-7; tentative D call: TRBD1 (6 bases). CDR3 size: 14 residues. The V gene lost 2 bases and the J gene lost 6 bases, with 14 bases spanning the gap. Germline loops: CDR1 PRHDT, CDR2 FYEKMQ (reference sequence). The CDR3 region is CASSLQGITGEQYF. CDR3 nucleotides: TGTGCCAGCAGCTTACAGGGGATCACGGGCGAGCAGTACTTC.

The chain carries TRBV5-4 and TRBJ2-5; 7 bases line up with TRBD1. V lost 1 base and J lost 3; bases outside the gene matches: 0. This CDR3 region has 13 residues. Germline V lookup: CDR1 SGHNT, CDR2 YYREEE (reference sequence). CDR3 sequence reads: CASSLTGEETQYF. DNA for the CDR3: TGTGCCAGCAGCTTGACAGGGGAAGAGACCCAGTACTTC. Full variable domain (outside the CDR3, taken from reference TRBV5-4 and TRBJ2-5): ETGVTQSPTHLIKTRGQQVTLRCSSQSGHNTVSWYQQALGQGPQFIFQYYREEENGRGNFPPRFSGLQFPNYSSELNVNALELDDSALYLCASSLTGEETQYFGPGTRLLVL.

V usage is TRBV5-6 and J usage is TRBJ1-1; D remains unclear. V was pared by 2 bases and J by 1 base, with 12 bases between. The CDR3 runs 15 residues. Germline V CDR1 and CDR2: SGHDT, YYEEEE. Here the CDR3 DNA reads TGTGCCAGCAGCTTATTAACAGTGTCGAACACTGAAGCTTTCTTT. Protein product: CASSLLTVSNTEAFF.

This rearrangement joins TRBV20-1 to TRBJ2-5; D unresolved. Germline CDR1 is DFQATT and CDR2 is SNEGSKA (reference sequence). The V end was cut by 6 bases, the J end by 4 bases, with 9 bases between. This CDR3 has 11 residues. The CDR3 protein is CSAIRRETQYF. The DNA of the CDR3 is TGCAGTGCCATCCGGAGAGAGACCCAGTACTTC.

The chain links TRBV5-1 to TRBJ1-1; TRBD1 might be the D (5 bases). Germline V lookup: CDR1 SGHRS, CDR2 YFSETQ. Trimming pared 4 bases from V and 5 bases from J, leaving 12 bases between. The CDR3 has 13 residues. The CDR3 spells CASSVREGTEAFF. The CDR3 coding sequence is TGCGCCAGCAGCGTCAGGGAGGGGACTGAAGCTTTCTTT.

A single count supports this clone. The chain recombines TRBV19 with TRBJ1-4, with no clear D. This CDR3 region has 16 residues. In germline, CDR1 is LNHDA, CDR2 SQIVND (reference sequence). Trimming removed 3 bases at V and 0 bases at J, with 11 bases between. The DNA for the CDR3 is TGTGCCAGTAGTATGATTGAGTCTGCAACTAATGAAAAACTGTTTTTT. Amino acid sequence: CASSMIESATNEKLFF.

Only one count was recorded for this clone. The chain has TRBV9 and TRBJ1-1, with 7 bases matching TRBD1. CDR3 length: 15 residues. Per the germline V gene, CDR1 is SGDLS and CDR2 is YYNGEE. J gave up 4 bases and V 4 bases, and 10 bases lay outside the gene matches. The CDR3 region is CASSPLGQVFTEAFF. The CDR3 DNA is TGTGCCAGCAGCCCACTTGGACAGGTATTCACTGAAGCTTTCTTT.

The V and J genes are TRBV10-1 and TRBJ2-1, with 13 bases matching TRBD2. Germline CDR1 and CDR2: WNHNN and SYGVQD (reference sequence). V shed 4 bases, J shed 8 bases, and the junction held 5 bases outside the gene matches. The CDR3 runs to 15 residues. The CDR3 DNA reads as TGCGCCAGCAGTGGGACTAGCGGGAGTATGGATGAGCAGTTCTTC. As protein: CASSGTSGSMDEQFF.

The chain couples TRBV30 to TRBJ2-1; 10 bases map to TRBD2. CDR3 length: 17 residues. Germline V CDR1 and CDR2: GTSNPN, SVGIG (reference sequence). The ends lost 0 bases at V and 8 bases at J; junction bases unmatched: 13. The CDR3 DNA follows: TGTGCCTGGAGTGTACTGAGGAGCGGGAGGGCCAGGGATGAGCAGTTCTTC. Encoded protein: CAWSVLRSGRARDEQFF.

This chain connects TRBV9 to TRBJ2-3; 9 bases map to TRBD2. The CDR3 is 15 residues long. Per germline, CDR1 SGDLS and CDR2 YYNGEE. J was trimmed by 5 bases and V by 0 bases; bases with no gene match: 4. This CDR3 is CASSVDSGSLDTQYF. CDR3 nucleotides: TGTGCCAGCAGCGTAGATAGCGGGAGTCTAGATACGCAGTATTTT.